The present T cell receptor (beta chain) was sequenced within a study of vaccination effects on CD4 cells after COVID-19. General study results and limits: Vaccine- and infection-induced clones showed marked clonal contraction late following vaccination. No early post-infection timepoints were available in the study, which also included few convalescent patients.

Measured with immunoSEQ multiplex PCR; TCRdb has only the in-frame clones, and not every one. The repertoire holds some 52,000 clones, 60% to 80% seen once, with just over 6% in the top ten. Viral peptide pools were used in the ViraFEST assay to expand antigen-specific CD4+ T cells, and sequencing came afterward. Cultured cells yielded isolated CD4+ T cells after about ten days. Vaccinated recipients, who were negative for nucleocapsid antibodies, had no history of SARS-CoV-2 infection. As concerns this clone: Its antigen remains unidentified.

The CDR3 has 11 amino acids. V shed 8 bases, J shed 5 bases, and the junction held 2 bases outside the gene matches. The germline V gene encodes CDR1 DFQATT and CDR2 SNEGSKA (reference sequence). Sample: CD4+ T cells from PBMCs cultured with HCoV-OC43 spike peptides, taken before COVID-19 vaccination. Subset given: HCoV-OC43 spike overlapping peptide pool stimulation. The rearrangement links TRBV20-1 to TRBJ2-1, with 8 bases matching TRBD2. The TCR originated in a human donor who received a COVID-19 vaccine. As DNA, the CDR3 is TGCAGTCGAGCGGGGGACAATGAGCAGTTCTTC. Amino acids: CSRAGDNEQFF.